This is a list of T cell receptor beta chains from one sample in a study of cytomegalovirus exposure and HLA in healthy donors. Clones were sequenced by immunoSEQ multiplex PCR, and TCRdb holds only the in-frame ones, with some missing. This table has more than 45,000 clones, just under 95% appearing once. The material sequenced was PBMCs. The source is a man between 18 and 29 years old in good health and CMV-seronegative. The CDR3 runs from the conserved cysteine through the conserved F or W. D genes are given only for firm matches. Clone sizes are given selectively: once, few, many, or a class where the clone is expanded.

abundance	j_gene	v_gene	d_gene	CDR3aa	CDR3nt
NA	TRBJ2-2	TRBV5-6	TRBD2	CASRLLAANTGELFF	TGTGCCAGCAGGTTACTAGCGGCGAACACCGGGGAGCTGTTTTTT
NA	TRBJ2-5	TRBV5-1	NA	CASRAGDETQYF	TGCGCCAGCAGGGCAGGGGACGAGACCCAGTACTTC
NA	TRBJ1-5	TRBV30	NA	CAWSVQQVGSNQPQHF	TGTGCCTGGAGTGTACAGCAGGTCGGAAGCAATCAGCCCCAGCATTTT
NA	TRBJ2-7	TRBV5-5	NA	CASSLTGSGEQYF	TGTGCCAGCAGCTTGACAGGGTCGGGCGAGCAGTACTTC
NA	TRBJ1-1	TRBV5-1	NA	CASSLEPGMNTEAFF	TGCGCCAGCAGCTTGGAGCCAGGGATGAACACTGAAGCTTTCTTT
NA	TRBJ2-7	TRBV11-2	NA	CASSLGPPTEQYF	TGTGCCAGCAGCTTAGGGCCGCCCACGGAGCAGTACTTC
NA	TRBJ2-5	TRBV28	NA	CASSLIRRAGRWGQETQYF	TGTGCCAGCAGTTTAATACGACGGGCAGGGCGGTGGGGCCAAGAGACCCAGTACTTC
NA	TRBJ2-3	TRBV6-5	TRBD1	CASSYRQGGGTDTQYF	TGTGCCAGCAGTTACCGACAGGGGGGAGGCACAGATACGCAGTATTTT
NA	TRBJ2-6	TRBV28	NA	CASSLIWVTASSGANVLTF	TGTGCCAGCAGTTTGATTTGGGTCACAGCATCCTCTGGGGCCAACGTCCTGACTTTC
NA	TRBJ1-2	TRBV28	TRBD1	CASSLTSGTGAYGYTF	TGTGCCAGCAGTCTCACTTCCGGGACAGGGGCCTATGGCTACACCTTC
NA	TRBJ2-2	TRBV9	TRBD2	CASSLYMELAAGELFF	TGTGCCAGCAGCCTATATATGGAACTAGCGGCCGGGGAGCTGTTTTTT
few	TRBJ1-2	TRBV6-1	TRBD1	CASSEGAGGSYGYTF	TGTGCCAGCAGTGAAGGGGCAGGGGGTTCTTATGGCTACACCTTC
once	TRBJ2-7	TRBV5-6	NA	CASSLKDRWSYEQYF	TGTGCCAGCAGCCTGAAAGACAGGTGGTCTTACGAGCAGTACTTC
NA	TRBJ1-1	TRBV7-9	NA	CASSPDDRKAFF	TGTGCCAGCAGCCCGGATGACAGGAAAGCTTTCTTT
NA	TRBJ2-7	TRBV18	NA	CASSLQVGEGEQYF	TGTGCCAGCTCACTACAGGTAGGGGAAGGGGAGCAGTACTTC
NA	TRBJ1-1	TRBV11-2	NA	CASSLGPGTTNTEAFF	TGTGCCAGCAGCTTAGGACCCGGGACAACAAACACTGAAGCTTTCTTT
NA	TRBJ2-7	TRBV14	TRBD1	CASSQLGTAYEQYF	TGTGCCAGCAGCCAACTAGGGACAGCTTACGAGCAGTACTTC
NA	TRBJ1-5	TRBV28	NA	CASRSLAGSNQPQHF	TGTGCCAGCAGGTCGCTGGCGGGGAGCAATCAGCCCCAGCATTTT
NA	TRBJ2-3	TRBV11-3	NA	CASSGNVWTISTDTQYF	TGTGCCAGCAGCGGAAACGTCTGGACTATCAGCACAGATACGCAGTATTTT
NA	TRBJ2-4	TRBV19	TRBD2	CASSIENGRAKNIQYF	TGTGCCAGTAGTATCGAAAACGGGAGGGCCAAAAACATTCAGTACTTC
once	TRBJ2-2	TRBV19	TRBD2	CASSQGLYTGELFF	TGTGCCAGTAGCCAGGGACTATACACCGGGGAGCTGTTTTTT
NA	TRBJ2-4	TRBV11-3	NA	CASTMYGGLDKNIQYF	TGTGCCAGCACAATGTACGGGGGATTAGACAAAAACATTCAGTACTTC
NA	TRBJ2-7	TRBV7-9	TRBD1	CASSQSRDRRGEQYF	TGTGCCAGCAGTCAATCCCGGGACAGGAGGGGCGAGCAGTACTTC
NA	TRBJ1-1	TRBV6-1	NA	CASSPGGGLNTEAFF	TGTGCCAGCAGTCCCGGGGGGGGCCTCAACACTGAAGCTTTCTTT
NA	TRBJ2-3	TRBV5-6	NA	CASSLGADSVSDTQYF	TGTGCCAGCAGCTTGGGGGCAGATAGCGTGTCAGATACGCAGTATTTT
NA	TRBJ2-5	TRBV5-1	TRBD2	CASSQGLVQETQYF	TGCGCCAGCAGCCAGGGACTAGTTCAAGAGACCCAGTACTTC
NA	TRBJ2-3	TRBV5-1	TRBD2	CASSLGTSGRPQYF	TGCGCCAGCAGCCTAGGGACTAGCGGGAGGCCGCAGTATTTT
NA	TRBJ1-5	TRBV28	NA	CASSRVGAGQPQHF	TGTGCCAGCAGCCGCGTGGGGGCAGGTCAGCCCCAGCATTTT
NA	TRBJ2-5	TRBV11-2	TRBD1	CASSLGEQGAEETQYF	TGTGCCAGCAGCTTAGGAGAGCAGGGGGCTGAAGAGACCCAGTACTTC
NA	TRBJ2-3	TRBV6-6	NA	CASSPEGALGGDTQYF	TGTGCCAGCAGCCCCGAGGGAGCTTTGGGAGGAGATACGCAGTATTTT
NA	TRBJ1-2	TRBV29-1	NA	CSVRRDPGDYGYTF	TGCAGCGTTAGGCGGGACCCCGGGGACTATGGCTACACCTTC
NA	TRBJ2-1	TRBV7-9	NA	CASSPIRYNEQFF	TGTGCCAGCAGTCCTATCCGCTACAATGAGCAGTTCTTC
NA	TRBJ2-7	TRBV11-2	NA	CASSLVLSYEQYF	TGTGCCAGCAGCTTAGTCCTCTCCTACGAGCAGTACTTC
NA	TRBJ2-7	TRBV6-5	NA	CASRAGQMYEQYF	TGTGCCAGCAGGGCGGGACAGATGTACGAGCAGTACTTC
NA	TRBJ2-7	TRBV4-2	NA	CASSQAVASNEQYF	TGTGCCAGCAGCCAAGCAGTAGCGTCCAACGAGCAGTACTTC
NA	TRBJ2-7	TRBV5-1	TRBD1	CASSLEDGTGHYEQYF	TGCGCCAGCAGCTTGGAAGACGGGACAGGGCACTACGAGCAGTACTTC
NA	TRBJ2-5	TRBV30	NA	CAWSFAGRLQETQYF	TGTGCCTGGAGTTTCGCGGGACGCCTCCAAGAGACCCAGTACTTC
NA	TRBJ1-1	TRBV2	NA	CASKDRRDTEAFF	TGTGCCAGCAAGGATAGGAGGGACACTGAAGCTTTCTTT
NA	TRBJ2-1	TRBV27	NA	CASSSSRLEQFF	TGTGCCAGCAGTTCCTCCCGACTAGAGCAGTTCTTC
NA	TRBJ2-5	TRBV7-2	NA	CASSSQTGSETQYF	TGTGCCAGCAGCTCGCAGACAGGATCGGAGACCCAGTACTTC
NA	TRBJ1-5	TRBV15	NA	CATSRDSTWAEQPQHF	TGTGCCACCAGCAGAGATTCGACATGGGCCGAGCAGCCCCAGCATTTT
NA	TRBJ2-3	TRBV27	TRBD2	CASSLPPGLAGKTDTQYF	TGTGCCAGCAGTTTACCCCCGGGACTAGCGGGAAAAACAGATACGCAGTATTTT
NA	TRBJ1-5	TRBV11-3	NA	CASSLVQGNQPQHF	TGTGCCAGCAGCTTAGTACAGGGCAATCAGCCCCAGCATTTT
NA	TRBJ2-5	TRBV28	TRBD1	CASSFSRTGKGETQYF	TGTGCCAGCAGTTTTTCCAGGACAGGGAAAGGGGAGACCCAGTACTTC
NA	TRBJ1-2	TRBV19	NA	CASSISPTGVYGYTF	TGTGCCAGTAGTATATCCCCAACGGGGGTTTATGGCTACACCTTC
NA	TRBJ2-3	TRBV28	NA	CASGDSGSLSLQSQRINTDTQYF	TGTGCCAGCGGGGATAGCGGTAGTCTATCCCTACAGAGTCAGAGGATTAACACAGATACGCAGTATTTT
NA	TRBJ2-7	TRBV10-3	NA	CAISDGADISYEQYF	TGTGCCATCAGTGATGGGGCGGACATCTCCTACGAGCAGTACTTC
NA	TRBJ2-7	TRBV7-3	NA	CASSFGGVGVGEQYF	TGTGCCAGCAGTTTCGGAGGAGTCGGAGTTGGCGAGCAGTACTTC
NA	TRBJ2-1	TRBV7-2	TRBD2	CASSLSGSSYNEQFF	TGTGCCAGCAGCTTGAGCGGGAGCTCCTACAATGAGCAGTTCTTC
NA	TRBJ2-7	TRBV30	NA	CAWEQGLFYEQYF	TGTGCCTGGGAGCAAGGACTGTTCTACGAGCAGTACTTC
NA	TRBJ1-1	TRBV20-1	NA	CSARPGTEAFF	TGCAGTGCTAGACCGGGGACTGAAGCTTTCTTT
NA	TRBJ1-4	TRBV13	TRBD1	CASSRMGQPNEKLFF	TGTGCCAGCAGCCGAATGGGACAGCCTAATGAAAAACTGTTTTTT
once	TRBJ2-7	TRBV11-3	TRBD2	CASSPRSIAGSYEQYF	TGTGCCAGCAGCCCTCGGTCGATAGCGGGGTCCTACGAGCAGTACTTC
NA	TRBJ1-4	TRBV28	NA	CASSTPGRTNEKLFF	TGTGCCAGCAGTACACCGGGGAGAACTAATGAAAAACTGTTTTTT
once	TRBJ2-5	TRBV27	TRBD2	CASTRTSGGYQETQYF	TGTGCCAGCACCCGGACTAGCGGGGGATACCAAGAGACCCAGTACTTC
NA	TRBJ2-2	TRBV5-1	NA	CASSFTGSRGLFF	TGCGCCAGCAGCTTTACCGGGAGCCGAGGGCTGTTTTTT